Included here is one T cell receptor beta chain sequence, with context. This CDR3 contains 16 residues. J lost 1 base, V lost 4 bases, and 7 bases had no gene match. Germline V gene sequence: CDR1 LGHDT, CDR2 YNNKEL (reference sequence). This sample is part of a study of blood T cell repertoires in COVID-19. Produced via immunoSEQ multiplex PCR; TCRdb's table is partial and in-frame only. The table lists 350,000 to 400,000 clones, around 89% of them singletons. The chain couples TRBV3-1 (or the pseudogene TRBV3-2) to TRBJ1-1; 9 bases fit TRBD1. This sequence originates from a woman between 18 and 29 years old who had recovered from COVID-19. The source material was PBMCs or T cells enriched from blood (not recorded which). DNA of the CDR3: TGTGCCAGCAGCCCCTACAGGGGGCTTAGGAACACTGAAGCTTTCTTT. This gives the protein CASSPYRGLRNTEAFF.